This passage covers 24 T cell receptor beta chains from one sample sequenced in a study of radiation and T cells in renal cell carcinoma. Generated by immunoSEQ multiplex PCR, the TCRdb table keeps only in-frame clones and is missing some. Here the sample spans under 100,000 clones, roughly 88% being singletons. Time point given: blood 4 weeks post-SBRT, at nephrectomy. Treatment noted: 15 Gy SBRT to primary tumor, nephrectomy 4 weeks later. This specimen consisted of blood, obtained from a patient whose treatment included radiotherapy and nephrectomy. The receptor set was obtained from a man in his fifties or sixties with renal cell carcinoma.

This rearrangement joins TRBV7-8 to TRBJ2-5; D tentatively reads TRBD1 or TRBD2 (6 bases each). Germline lookup yields CDR1 SGHVS and CDR2 FQNEAQ. V lost 6 bases and J 4 bases, leaving 21 bases between the germline ends. The CDR3 contains 16 residues. CDR3 amino acids: CASSRPAGRGAETQYF. The CDR3 nucleotides read TGTGCCAGCAGTCGCCCAGCCGGTAGGGGGGCAGAGACCCAGTACTTC.

This clone turned up a few times. V and J are TRBV18 and TRBJ2-3; 7 nucleotides line up with TRBD2. This CDR3 is built from 12 residues. Trimming took 3 bases from V and 10 from J; bases not matched to a gene: 4. CDR1 is KGHSH and CDR2 is LQKENI in the germline V gene. CDR3 protein: CASSPGTTPQYF. CDR3 sequence (DNA): TGTGCCAGCTCACCGGGGACTACTCCGCAGTATTTT.

This clone came up once. J is TRBJ1-4 and V is TRBV28, with D possibly TRBD1 on 6 matching bases. Germline-derived CDR1 and CDR2 are MDHEN and SYDVKM. The CDR3 is 17 amino acids. V was clipped by 3 bases and J by 6 bases, with 20 bases between them. This CDR3 is CASSFGSWGARDEKLFF. In DNA form, the CDR3 reads TGTGCCAGCAGTTTTGGGTCATGGGGGGCGCGAGATGAAAAACTGTTTTTT.

This clone was observed once. The chain uses TRBV5-4 and TRBJ2-5; 9 nucleotides match TRBD2. After removal of 6 bases from V and 5 bases from J, the junction contained 14 bases not matched to a gene. The CDR3 is 16 residues long. Germline assignment: CDR1 SGHNT and CDR2 YYREEE (reference sequence). This CDR3 reads CASKAGAAGGRETQYF. CDR3 DNA sequence: TGTGCCAGCAAAGCGGGGGCAGCGGGAGGTAGGGAGACCCAGTACTTC. The full variable domain, with the rest looked up from reference TRBV5-4 and TRBJ2-5, is ETGVTQSPTHLIKTRGQQVTLRCSSQSGHNTVSWYQQALGQGPQFIFQYYREEENGRGNFPPRFSGLQFPNYSSELNVNALELDDSALYLCASKAGAAGGRETQYFGPGTRLLVL.

V and J are TRBV6-1 and TRBJ2-1; 14 bases map to TRBD2. Germline V CDR1 and CDR2: MNHNS, SASEGT. J was trimmed by 8 bases and V by 0 bases; bases with no gene match: 9. This CDR3 spans 18 amino acids. Here the CDR3 DNA reads TGTGCCAGCAGTGAAGCGGGACTAGCGGGAGAGTGGGGGGATGAGCAGTTCTTC. It specifies CASSEAGLAGEWGDEQFF.

The chain recombines TRBV7-2 with TRBJ2-1; TRBD1 matches 8 bases. CDR1 is SGHTA, CDR2 FQGNSA, per germline. Unmatched junction bases numbered 12, after V lost 5 bases and J lost 3 bases. The CDR3 length is 17 residues. In DNA, the CDR3 is TGTGCCAGCAGCAGATCCTCCGGGACAGGTGTCTACAATGAGCAGTTCTTC. Amino acids: CASSRSSGTGVYNEQFF.

This clone was seen only once. V gene TRBV29-1 combines with J gene TRBJ2-3; TRBD2 aligns across 9 bases. CDR1 SQVTM and CDR2 ANQGSEA come from the germline V gene. This CDR3 contains 17 residues. V was clipped by 6 bases and J by 0 bases; unmatched bases: 13. The CDR3 is CSVEREAGLTSTDTQYF. The CDR3 nucleotides are TGCAGCGTCGAGCGGGAGGCGGGACTTACTAGCACAGATACGCAGTATTTT.

The gene calls are TRBV7-8 and TRBJ2-1; 8 nucleotides agree with TRBD2. CDR1 is SGHVS, CDR2 FQNEAQ, per germline. The CDR3 extends over 16 amino acids. V was clipped by 4 bases and J by 2 bases; unmatched bases: 7. As DNA, the CDR3 is TGTGCCAGCAGCTCATTAGCGGGAAGAACCTACAATGAGCAGTTCTTC. Residues: CASSSLAGRTYNEQFF.

J is TRBJ1-5 and V is TRBV7-9; the match to TRBD1 covers 7 bases. The CDR3 consists of 17 residues. Germline V CDR1 and CDR2: SEHNR, FQNEAQ (reference sequence). The V segment lost 4 bases and the J segment 4 bases; nucleotides outside the gene matches: 13. The CDR3 sequence is CASSSFPLQGSNQPQHF. CDR3 sequence (DNA): TGTGCCAGCAGCTCGTTCCCTTTACAGGGGTCGAATCAGCCCCAGCATTTT.

J is TRBJ2-3 and V is TRBV18; possibly TRBD1 for D (5 bases). CDR3 length: 12 residues. Trimming took 3 bases from V and 6 from J, leaving 7 bases between them. Looked up from germline, CDR1 is KGHSH and CDR2 is LQKENI. CDR3 amino acids: CASSPHRDTQYF. CDR3 nucleotides: TGTGCCAGCTCACCGCACAGGGATACGCAGTATTTT.

The chain has TRBV7-9 and TRBJ2-1, with 8 positions matching TRBD1. CDR1 is SEHNR, CDR2 FQNEAQ, per germline (reference sequence). The J segment lost 2 bases and the V segment lost 4 bases, leaving 4 bases of the junction unmatched. The CDR3 contains 15 residues. Written as DNA, the CDR3 is TGTGCCAGCAGCTCGGGACAGGTTGCCTACAATGAGCAGTTCTTC. It specifies CASSSGQVAYNEQFF.

The V gene is TRBV4-3, the J gene TRBJ2-7; 9 nucleotides line up with TRBD1. The CDR3 is 15 amino acids. V was pared by 8 bases and J by 3 bases, with 11 bases of the junction left unmatched. Germline lookup yields CDR1 LGHNA and CDR2 YSLEER. The CDR3 DNA reads TGCGCCAGCTCTCCAGGGACGGGACAGGGCTACGAGCAGTACTTC. Translating gives CASSPGTGQGYEQYF.

V and J are TRBV6-1 and TRBJ1-2; D not resolved. There are 10 residues in the CDR3. The V and J ends lost 3 bases and 8 bases respectively, with 4 bases between them. The V gene's germline CDR1 is MNHNS and CDR2 SASEGT. CDR3 DNA: TGTGCCAGCAGTGAGCTCGGCTACACCTTC. The encoded protein is CASSELGYTF.

The chain is built from TRBV5-3 and TRBJ2-4; perhaps TRBD2 as D (6 bases). TRBV5-3 is an ORF, and what it does is uncertain. The CDR3 has 14 amino acids. Trimming cost V 1 base and J 5 bases, with 10 bases left between them. The CDR3 nucleotides are TGTGCCAGAAGCTTGCCTAGCGACGAAAACATTCAGTACTTC. Translation: CARSLPSDENIQYF.

The J gene is TRBJ1-4, the V gene TRBV4-2; the D gene is possibly TRBD1 (6 bases). The germline V gene encodes CDR1 LGHNA and CDR2 YNFKEQ. The V end lost 4 bases, the J end lost 2 bases, and 11 bases lay between the germline ends. The CDR3 contains 15 residues. The chain's CDR3 is CASSRRRGTNEKLFF. DNA of the CDR3: TGTGCCAGCAGCCGGCGGAGGGGGACTAATGAAAAACTGTTTTTT.

The rearrangement joins TRBV28 to TRBJ2-5; TRBD1 aligns across 7 bases. The J segment lost 4 bases and the V segment lost 4 bases, leaving 12 bases of the junction unmatched. This CDR3 is built from 16 residues. From germline, CDR1 is MDHEN and CDR2 SYDVKM. The CDR3 coding sequence is TGTGCCAGCAGTTCCCGGTCGACCTACAGGGGAGAGACCCAGTACTTC. Protein product: CASSSRSTYRGETQYF.

V and J are TRBV4-2 and TRBJ2-7, with 9 bases identical to TRBD2. CDR3 size: 15 residues. Per germline, CDR1 LGHNA and CDR2 YNFKEQ. Trimming removed 4 bases from V and 3 bases from J; junction bases left unmatched: 7. CDR3 nucleotide sequence: TGTGCCAGCAGCCCCCTGCGGGAGGGTCTCTACGAGCAGTACTTC. Translation: CASSPLREGLYEQYF.

This chain uses TRBV5-5 with TRBJ1-1; no clear D. V lost 1 base and J 1 base, leaving 8 bases between the germline ends. Germline loops: CDR1 SGHKS, CDR2 YYEKEE (reference sequence). The length of the CDR3 is 14 residues. CDR3 region: CASSLFTGNTEAFF. CDR3 nucleotide sequence: TGTGCCAGCAGCTTGTTTACCGGGAACACTGAAGCTTTCTTT.

In regard to this clone: Germline is not matched at one junction end, which may reflect a read error. V usage is TRBV7-9 and J usage is TRBJ1-2; D uncertain. The germline V gene has CDR1 SEHNR and CDR2 FQNEAQ (reference sequence). The CDR3 length is 12 residues. The CDR3 DNA reads as TGCTCGGTCTTTGACGCTAACTATGGCTACACCTTC. This encodes CSVFDANYGYTF.

V usage is TRBV15 and J usage is TRBJ2-5, with TRBD2 matching 7 bases. The CDR3 contains 13 residues. The V and J ends lost 1 base and 5 bases, in that order; junction bases with no gene match: 1. The V gene's germline CDR1 is LNHNV and CDR2 YYDKDF (reference sequence). The CDR3 reads CATSRAGGETQYF. The CDR3 coding sequence is TGTGCCACCAGCAGAGCGGGAGGTGAGACCCAGTACTTC. Looking up the rest from reference TRBV15 and TRBJ2-5 gives the full variable domain: DAMVIQNPRYQVTQFGKPVTLSCSQTLNHNVMYWYQQKSSQAPKLLFHYYDKDFNNEADTPDNFQSRRPNTSFCFLDIRSPGLGDTAMYLCATSRAGGETQYFGPGTRLLVL.

The chain joins TRBV19 to TRBJ2-6; D not certain. The V end lost 5 bases, the J end lost 4 bases, and 9 bases lay between the germline ends. This CDR3 is built from 14 residues. In germline, CDR1 is LNHDA, CDR2 SQIVND (reference sequence). CDR3 in DNA: TGTGCCAGTAGTGTCTCAGTGGGGGCCAACGTCCTGACTTTC. Its protein product is CASSVSVGANVLTF.

The chain is built from TRBV5-1 and TRBJ1-1, with no clear D. Germline assignment: CDR1 SGHRS and CDR2 YFSETQ. The V and J ends lost 3 bases and 1 base respectively, with 7 bases between them. The CDR3 has 13 amino acids. The CDR3 loop is CASSWWENTEAFF. The DNA for the CDR3 is TGCGCCAGCAGCTGGTGGGAGAACACTGAAGCTTTCTTT.

This chain connects TRBV27 to TRBJ2-1; D is unclear. V dropped 1 base and J dropped 5 bases, with 9 bases sitting between them. There are 14 residues in the CDR3. Germline V gene lookup returns CDR1 MNHEY and CDR2 SMNVEV (reference sequence). The CDR3, as DNA: TGTGCCAGCAGTTTATACTCATCGGACAATGAGCAGTTCTTC. This codes for CASSLYSSDNEQFF.

This clone was recorded once. The J gene is TRBJ2-5, the V gene TRBV6-5; 7 bases map to TRBD2. The CDR3 is 14 amino acids. Germline V gives CDR1 MNHEY, CDR2 SVGAGI. V lost 6 bases to trimming and J lost 4 bases; unmatched junction nucleotides: 8. The CDR3 loop reads CASRSPTGGETQYF. The DNA for the CDR3 is TGTGCCAGCAGATCTCCCACGGGAGGAGAGACCCAGTACTTC.